A single sample is the source of the 20 T cell receptor beta chains below, sequenced in a study of cytomegalovirus exposure and HLA in healthy donors. Primers included in the PCR were 60 Vbeta and 13 Jbeta primers. Method: immunoSEQ multiplex PCR; TCRdb's copy keeps in-frame clones and lacks some. The top ten hold approximately 4.8% of the sample, which has about 64,000 clones, around 74% seen once. Sequencing was carried out using PBMCs. These receptors came from a male donor in good health and CMV-seropositive.

The rearrangement joins TRBV7-6 to TRBJ2-3; tentatively, D is TRBD2 (6 bases). The CDR3 extends over 17 amino acids. CDR1 is SGHVS and CDR2 is FNYEAQ in the germline V gene. The V end was cut by 5 bases, the J end by 4 bases, with 22 bases between. The CDR3 DNA reads TGTGCCAGCAGCCAAACCGCTCTTCGGCGGGGAGCAGATACGCAGTATTTT. Translation gives CASSQTALRRGADTQYF.

This clone has more than one count but fewer than ten. This chain links TRBV4-3 with TRBJ2-2, with D tentatively TRBD2 (5 bases). Trimming removed 4 bases from V and 6 bases from J, with 15 bases in between. The CDR3 has 15 amino acids. CDR1 and CDR2 (germline): LGHNA, YSLEER. In nucleotides, the CDR3 is TGCGCCAGCAGCCCCTTTCTGTGGGGAGCCGGGGAGCTGTTTTTT. It encodes CASSPFLWGAGELFF.

The chain joins TRBV29-1 to TRBJ1-2; D gene ambiguous. Germline CDR1 SQVTM, CDR2 ANQGSEA. V gave up 2 bases and J gave up 10 bases, with 11 bases separating them. The CDR3 length is 11 residues. CDR3 region: CSVERDTDYTF. The CDR3 coding sequence is TGCAGCGTTGAAAGAGACACAGACTACACCTTC.

The chain recombines TRBV7-9 with TRBJ1-1; 11 nucleotides align to TRBD1. The CDR3 sequence is 15 residues long. Germline-derived CDR1 and CDR2 are SEHNR and FQNEAQ (reference sequence). V trimming: 5 bases; J trimming: 4 bases; junction bases outside the gene matches: 6. For the CDR3, the DNA is TGTGCCAGCAGCCACCGGGACAGGGGGGTCACTGAAGCTTTCTTT. The encoded protein is CASSHRDRGVTEAFF.

Only a few counts were recorded for this clone. The rearrangement links TRBV10-3 to TRBJ2-5, with 8 bases lining up with TRBD2. The junction had 7 bases not matched to a gene; V was cut back by 8 bases and J by 5 bases. Germline V gene lookup returns CDR1 ENHRY and CDR2 SYGVKD. The CDR3 runs 13 residues. CDR3 loop: CAIGRGGEETQYF. CDR3 sequence (DNA): TGTGCCATCGGACGGGGGGGCGAGGAGACCCAGTACTTC.

Notes on this clone: At the DNA level, this CDR3 is encoded by other sequences in the same sample as well. V and J are TRBV7-3 and TRBJ2-3, with 8 bases matching TRBD2. With 5 bases clipped from V and 1 base from J, the junction kept 5 bases outside the gene matches. The CDR3 is 15 amino acids. Germline V gene sequence: CDR1 SGHTA, CDR2 FQGTGA. CDR3 amino acids: CASSPDSGGTDTQYF. DNA for the CDR3: TGTGCCAGCAGCCCCGATAGCGGGGGCACAGATACGCAGTATTTT. The full variable domain, with the rest looked up from reference TRBV7-3 and TRBJ2-3, is GAGVSQTPSNKVTEKGKYVELRCDPISGHTALYWYRQSLGQGPEFLIYFQGTGAADDSGLPNDRFFAVRPEGSVSTLKIQRTERGDSAVYLCASSPDSGGTDTQYFGPGTRLTVL.

This chain joins TRBV5-6 and TRBJ2-3; a possible D gene is TRBD2 (5 bases). Trimming left V 5 bases short and J 0 bases short, with 25 bases between. Looked up from germline, CDR1 is SGHDT and CDR2 is YYEEEE. The CDR3 covers 19 residues. The CDR3 DNA reads TGTGCCAGCAGGTTTGGCTGGGGTGTAGAAGCGGTAAGCACAGATACGCAGTATTTT. It encodes CASRFGWGVEAVSTDTQYF.

The chain employs TRBV11-1 and TRBJ1-2, with unresolved D. Germline loops: CDR1 SGHAT, CDR2 FQDESV (reference sequence). Trimming shortened V by 5 bases and J by 5 bases, and 18 bases separated the two germline ends. This CDR3 is 15 amino acids long. The chain's CDR3 is CASSDRSIWTYGYTF. Written as DNA, the CDR3 is TGTGCCAGCAGCGATAGGAGCATTTGGACTTATGGCTACACCTTC.

Only one count was recorded for this clone. The sample holds other DNA sequences that translate to the same CDR3. This sequence joins TRBV7-9 and TRBJ2-7; D might be TRBD2 (5 bases). This CDR3 is built from 13 residues. V was trimmed by 5 bases and J by 1 base, leaving 9 bases between them. CDR1 is SEHNR and CDR2 is FQNEAQ in the germline V gene (reference sequence). The CDR3: CASSPSGSYEQYF. CDR3 bases: TGTGCCAGCAGCCCTTCGGGGTCCTACGAGCAGTACTTC.

The chain uses TRBV5-1 and TRBJ2-1; 9 bases align to TRBD2. The CDR3 is 15 amino acids. V lost 5 bases to trimming and J lost 4 bases; unmatched junction nucleotides: 7. The V gene's germline CDR1 is SGHRS and CDR2 YFSETQ. The CDR3 DNA sequence: TGCGCCAGCAGAACCGGGACTAGCCAATACAATGAGCAGTTCTTC. It yields the protein CASRTGTSQYNEQFF.

The chain is built from TRBV30 and TRBJ1-2; 7 positions match TRBD1. The trim removed 3 bases at V and 2 bases at J, leaving 12 bases unmatched. The CDR3 runs to 16 residues. Germline-derived CDR1 and CDR2 are GTSNPN and SVGIG (reference sequence). The chain's CDR3 is CAWRGSDRLTNYGYTF. The CDR3 DNA reads as TGTGCCTGGAGAGGATCGGACAGGCTAACCAACTATGGCTACACCTTC.

The chain carries TRBV7-9 and TRBJ1-4, with 7 bases that match TRBD1. Germline V gene lookup returns CDR1 SEHNR and CDR2 FQNEAQ (reference sequence). The ends lost 8 bases at V and 8 bases at J; junction bases unmatched: 14. The CDR3 is 15 residues long. The DNA for the CDR3 is TGTGCCAGCTCCGCGCGACAGGGTTCAGGAGAAAAACTGTTTTTT. It is translated as CASSARQGSGEKLFF.

Here the CDR3 DNA reads TGTGCCAGCAGACCTGACTCCTCCTACAATGAGCAGTTCTTC. Its protein product is CASRPDSSYNEQFF. This chain links TRBV28 with TRBJ2-1; D is undetermined. This CDR3 is built from 14 residues. From germline, CDR1 is MDHEN and CDR2 SYDVKM. Trimming left V 6 bases short and J 0 bases short, with 9 bases between. Full variable domain (remainder filled in from reference TRBV28 and TRBJ2-1): DVKVTQSSRYLVKRTGEKVFLECVQDMDHENMFWYRQDPGLGLRLIYFSYDVKMKEKGDIPEGYSVSREKKERFSLILESASTNQTSMYLCASRPDSSYNEQFFGPGTRLTVL.

V and J are TRBV9 and TRBJ2-7, with 9 bases lining up with TRBD1. CDR1 SGDLS and CDR2 YYNGEE come from the germline V gene. Losses at the gene ends were 1 base for V and 6 bases for J; bases not matched to a gene: 8. The CDR3 sequence is 15 residues long. CDR3 in amino acids: CASSVSDRGYREQYF. The CDR3 coding sequence is TGTGCCAGCAGCGTATCGGACAGGGGATACCGCGAGCAGTACTTC.

The rearrangement uses TRBV5-6 and TRBJ2-7; 12 bases map to TRBD2. This CDR3 has 14 amino acids. CDR1 and CDR2 (germline): SGHDT, YYEEEE. The V and J ends lost 0 bases and 6 bases, in that order; junction bases with no gene match: 1. The CDR3 loop is CASSLASGGAEQYF. The CDR3 bases are TGTGCCAGCAGCTTGGCTAGCGGGGGGGCCGAGCAGTACTTC.

The rearrangement joins TRBV27 to TRBJ1-1; tentative D call: TRBD1 (5 bases). Trimming shortened V by 0 bases and J by 1 base, and 12 bases separated the two germline ends. The CDR3 length is 16 residues. CDR1 is MNHEY, CDR2 SMNVEV, per germline (reference sequence). CDR3 sequence: CASSLSWGEANTEAFF. CDR3 nucleotides: TGTGCCAGCAGTTTATCGTGGGGGGAGGCGAACACTGAAGCTTTCTTT.

The table lists this clone with a few counts. The chain has TRBV4-1 and TRBJ1-2; a possible D gene is TRBD1 (5 bases). The V end was cut by 4 bases, the J end by 2 bases, with 17 bases between. From germline, CDR1 is MGHRA and CDR2 YSYEKL. The CDR3 contains 16 residues. This CDR3 is CASSPVEEGLNYGYTF. The CDR3 DNA sequence: TGCGCCAGCAGCCCTGTGGAGGAGGGGTTGAACTATGGCTACACCTTC.

The chain employs TRBV7-9 and TRBJ2-7; D is perhaps TRBD1 (6 bases). Germline V gene data show CDR1 as SEHNR and CDR2 as FQNEAQ (reference sequence). V was clipped by 1 base and J by 5 bases, with 12 bases between them. The CDR3 extends over 14 amino acids. CDR3 nucleotide sequence: TGTGCCAGCAGCTTAGGGGCAGGGGCTGACGAGCAGTACTTC. The encoded protein is CASSLGAGADEQYF.

The genes are TRBV9 and TRBJ2-5; D is possibly TRBD1 (6 bases). Germline loops: CDR1 SGDLS, CDR2 YYNGEE. The germline V and J ends were trimmed by 4 bases and 5 bases, with 18 bases remaining between them. The CDR3 runs to 15 residues. The CDR3 sequence: CASSWDTHGEETQYF. The CDR3 coding sequence is TGTGCCAGCAGCTGGGACACCCATGGCGAGGAGACCCAGTACTTC.

With regard to this clone: At one of its ends the junction is not consistent with the germline gene, which may arise from a read error. This chain links TRBV29-1 with TRBJ1-2; D possibly corresponds to TRBD1 (5 bases). This CDR3 has 11 residues. Germline-derived CDR1 and CDR2 are SQVTM and ANQGSEA. CDR3 DNA sequence: TGCAGCGTTGACAGGGTCTATGGCTGCACCTTC. Amino acids: CSVDRVYGCTF.